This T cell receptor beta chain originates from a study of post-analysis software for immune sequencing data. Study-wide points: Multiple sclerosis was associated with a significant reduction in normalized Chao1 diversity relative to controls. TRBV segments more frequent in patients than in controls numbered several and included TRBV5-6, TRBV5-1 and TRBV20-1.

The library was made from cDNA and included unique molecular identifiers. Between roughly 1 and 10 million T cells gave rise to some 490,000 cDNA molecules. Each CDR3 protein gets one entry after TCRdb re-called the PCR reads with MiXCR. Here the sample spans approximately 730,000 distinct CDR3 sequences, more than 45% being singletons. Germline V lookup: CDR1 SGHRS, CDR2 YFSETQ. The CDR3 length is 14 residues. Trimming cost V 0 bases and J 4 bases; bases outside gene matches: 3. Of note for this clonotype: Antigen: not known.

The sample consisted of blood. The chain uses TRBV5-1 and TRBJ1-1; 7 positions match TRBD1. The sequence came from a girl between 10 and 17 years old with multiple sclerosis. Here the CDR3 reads CASSLADRFTEAFF. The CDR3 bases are TGCGCCAGCAGCTTGGCGGACAGGTTCACTGAAGCTTTCTTT.